Sequencing of this TCR beta chain was carried out in a study of cytomegalovirus exposure and HLA in healthy donors. On this clone: Antigen specificity is unknown.

The CDR3 contains 18 residues. Germline CDR1 reads SEHNR; CDR2 reads FQNEAQ (reference sequence). V was pared by 4 bases and J by 0 bases, with 16 bases between. Researchers ran the PCR with 60 Vbeta and 13 Jbeta primers. Sequencing used immunoSEQ multiplex PCR; TCRdb keeps in-frame clones, though not all of them. The sample yields 150,000 or so clones, approximately 80% seen once. Broader study findings: Some V segments could not be told apart, so they were left out, TRBV6-2 and TRBV6-3 among them.

The TCR originated in a woman aged 35 to 49 in good health and CMV-seronegative. The sample comprised PBMCs. The chain carries TRBV7-9 and TRBJ1-6; maybe TRBD1 (6 bases). The CDR3 protein is CASSWGLGVSSYNSPLHF. The CDR3, as DNA: TGTGCCAGCAGCTGGGGGCTTGGGGTCAGCTCCTATAATTCACCCCTCCACTTT.